This TCR beta chain was recorded in a study of CD8 T cells in ankylosing spondylitis (dated by TCRdb to between 2016 and 2019). Broadly, across the study: To find TCR variants linked to disease, the study profiled T cell receptor beta repertoires in ankylosing spondylitis patients and healthy donors. The full study cohort comprised 25 ankylosing spondylitis patients and 85 to 120 healthy donors. Peripheral blood was sampled, and synovial fluid was additionally collected from ankylosing spondylitis patients.

Based on the germline V gene, the CDR1 and CDR2 sequences are SGHAT and FQNNGV. The CDR3 starts with the cysteine, ends with the phenylalanine, and has 17 residues. Solely the CDR3 DNA is kept, with 51 bases framed from the first base. V lost 2 bases and J lost 7 bases; the stretch between them is 22 bases long. Data came from an Illumina HiSeq 2500. Quantitative 5'-RACE with molecular barcodes was the method used to prepare the TCR beta libraries. As for the original processing: Disease-linked TCR variants were identified with a new computational method built on a probabilistic model of VDJ rearrangement. TCRdb reprocessed the public reads (quality trimming at Q25 with fastp, clone calling with MiXCR) and kept in-frame beta chains. Each CDR3 protein gets just one entry, which takes the most common genes and DNA from the rows behind it. TCRdb's processing, not the authors', yielded these V and J calls. Within this sample are around 540,000 distinct CDR3 sequences, with about 13% of them counted one time only. Around 6.8% of the sample belongs to the ten largest clones.

This clonotype was picked up a small number of times. This receptor's antigen is unknown. Per-base qualities were not stored, and no clone one base away is much larger. Findings and caveats that apply to the study as a whole: The disease-linked clones showed a CD8+ phenotype and occurred at relatively low frequencies in peripheral blood. A TCR beta motif of fewer than 10 highly homologous amino acid variants appeared characteristic of blood from ankylosing spondylitis patients. Significant enrichment of the disease-linked clones was reported in matched synovial fluid samples from ankylosing spondylitis patients. Some motif variants had previously been reported in the synovial fluid and blood of reactive arthritis patients, which suggests shared mechanisms of disease initiation.

In this chain, TRBV11-2 is recombined with TRBJ2-3; tentative D gene TRBD2, with 5 bases matching. The sequence was collected from a male donor with ankylosing spondylitis. Sequencing input: blood, either unsorted or a sorted T cell fraction (not recorded which). Here is the DNA: TGTGCCAGCAGCTTAAAACTAGGGTCAACTTCACAGAATACGCAGTATTTT. Its product reads: CASSLKLGSTSQNTQYF.